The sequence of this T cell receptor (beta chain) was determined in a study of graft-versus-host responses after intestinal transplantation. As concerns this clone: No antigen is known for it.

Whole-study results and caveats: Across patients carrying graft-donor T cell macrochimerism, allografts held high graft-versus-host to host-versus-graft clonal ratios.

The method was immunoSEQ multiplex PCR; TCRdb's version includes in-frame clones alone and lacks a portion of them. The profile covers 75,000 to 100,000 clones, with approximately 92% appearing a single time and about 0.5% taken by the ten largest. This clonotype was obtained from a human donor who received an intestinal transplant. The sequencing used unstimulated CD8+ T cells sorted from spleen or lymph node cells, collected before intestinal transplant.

The CDR3 is CASSSTGQEKETQYF. The CDR3 bases are TGTGCCAGCAGCTCCACGGGACAGGAAAAAGAGACCCAGTACTTC. This rearrangement joins TRBV13 to TRBJ2-5, with 8 nucleotides matching TRBD1. The CDR3 has 15 residues. The germline V gene encodes CDR1 PRHDT and CDR2 FYEKMQ (reference sequence). V dropped 4 bases and J dropped 3; count of bases not matched to a gene: 7.